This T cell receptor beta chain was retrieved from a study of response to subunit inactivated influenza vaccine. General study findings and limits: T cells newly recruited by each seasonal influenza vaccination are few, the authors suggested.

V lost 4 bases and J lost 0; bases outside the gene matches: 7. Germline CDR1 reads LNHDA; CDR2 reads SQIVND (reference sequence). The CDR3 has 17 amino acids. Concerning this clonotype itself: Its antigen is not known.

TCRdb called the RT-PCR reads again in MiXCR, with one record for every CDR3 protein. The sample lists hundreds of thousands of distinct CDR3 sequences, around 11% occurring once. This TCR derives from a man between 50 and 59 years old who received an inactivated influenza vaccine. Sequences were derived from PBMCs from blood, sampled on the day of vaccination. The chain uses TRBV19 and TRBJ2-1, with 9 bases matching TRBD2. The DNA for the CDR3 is TGTGCCAGTAGTACCCACTCACTAGCGGGCTCCTACAATGAGCAGTTCTTC. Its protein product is CASSTHSLAGSYNEQFF.